This paragraph reports one T cell receptor beta chain. This clonotype showed up just a few times. The antigen it recognizes is unknown. No quality values exist for individual bases; no much larger clone is one base distant. The sample belongs to a study of identical twins (dated by TCRdb to 2015 to 2016). About the investigation overall: To test whether fetal clonotypes persist, the study used deep sequencing on TCR alpha and beta repertoires from monozygotic twins, unrelated adults of various ages, and cord blood. To rule out contamination, the twin experiments were replicated at different times with different library preparation protocols. The investigation overall reported the following: Compared with coincidental sharing between unrelated individuals, out-of-frame TCR alpha sequences shared between twins had an excess of sequences with low generation probability. Because the same donors could not be followed over many years, the conclusions depended on cross-sectional statistical analysis. Zero-insertion analyses could be partly confounded by invariant T cells such as MAIT and iNKT, although diverse VJ usage argued against such confounding for most clonotypes. Fewer insertions were carried by abundant cord blood beta clonotypes, a similar but weaker trend appeared in young adult naive repertoires, and no such trend appeared in memory repertoires. Excess twin sharing in beta out-of-frame sequences was weaker because fewer shared sequences lowered the signal-to-noise ratio. In monozygotic twins, out-of-frame TCR alpha sharing was systematically underestimated by recombination models, although the models agreed with sharing between unrelated individuals.

All donors were healthy Caucasians. The study also sequenced three unrelated non-twin adults: a male aged 18 to 29, a male aged 50 to 59 and a female aged 50 to 59. Miltenyi CD45RO+ enrichment and human naive T-cell isolation kits were used to isolate memory (CD45RO+) and naive T cells from PBMC. Via the germline V gene (reference sequence), CDR1 is LGHDT and CDR2 YNNKEL. The CDR3, cysteine through phenylalanine, is 17 amino acids long. The read is trimmed to its CDR3 DNA, 51 bases read in frame from base 1. V is cut back by 1 base and J by 2 bases, with 8 bases in the junction unmatched. Library construction relied on 5' RACE. Sequencing was performed on an Illumina HiSeq 2000. A universal primer binding site was added through template switching, and the final cDNA carried a unique molecular identifier so that TCR cDNA molecules could be counted accurately. First-strand cDNA for TCR alpha and beta chains was synthesized from specific primers in the conserved constant-segment region. To control for contamination, every cDNA library carried two barcodes: a SMART-Mk sample barcode plus Illumina barcodes. TruSeq adapter sequences and Illumina sample barcodes were added in two successive PCR steps. The Illumina HiSeq platform was used with custom primers to sequence TCR alpha and beta cDNA libraries. The authors' analysis ran thus. Unique molecular identifiers were extracted from raw reads with MiGEC, and CDR3 positions were determined with MiXCR. Recombination models were inferred per individual with the repgenHMM and IGoR tools using an EM algorithm. Shared clonotype analysis was performed with the tcR package in R, normalizing sharing by the product of cloneset sizes. To study raw recombination free of thymic and clonal selection effects, out-of-frame nonproductive sequences were analyzed. TCRdb reprocessed the public reads (quality trimming at Q25 with fastp, clone calling with MiXCR) and kept in-frame beta chains. Records with the same CDR3 protein are collapsed into one entry carrying the most frequent genes and DNA. V and J calls and clone size were set by TCRdb, not the authors. The sample includes around 670,000 distinct CDR3 sequences, with 6% to 6.5% observed a single time. The leading ten clones occupy roughly 1.8% of the sample.

Input material: naive T cells sorted from blood. Explained via the paper, the cell subset or site label denotes: cells isolated with a human naive T-cell isolation kit. The TCR originated in a man aged 18-30 years in good health. The chain was built from TRBV3-1 and TRBJ2-3, with 8 central nucleotides matching TRBD2. The CDR3 reads as follows: CASSQGISGRSTDTQYF. The nucleotide sequence is TGTGCCAGCAGCCAAGGAATCAGCGGGAGATCCACAGATACGCAGTATTTT.